This T cell receptor beta chain was observed in a study of cytomegalovirus exposure and HLA in healthy donors. General study results and limits: Per a prior analysis, the majority of TCR beta V segments were productive roughly 87% or roughly 30% of the time. The study designated roughly 160 TCR beta chains cytomegalovirus-associated. Clonal expansion was found to be greater in HLA-associated TCR beta chains than in equally common others in a later analysis.

CDR3 length: 14 residues. The primer mix had 60 Vbeta and 13 Jbeta primers. This table comes from immunoSEQ multiplex PCR, and its TCRdb copy is limited to in-frame clones, with some not included. The data hold around 200,000 clones, with roughly 79% observed a single time. On this clone itself: What it binds is unknown.

This receptor was obtained from a young woman in good health and CMV-seronegative. The J gene is TRBJ2-3, the V gene TRBV21-1; the table's D call, TRBD2, has no DNA check behind it. TRBV21-1 is shown as a pseudogene. The specimen sequenced was PBMCs. In DNA form, the CDR3 reads TGTGCCGGGCCTTTAGCGGAAAGCACAGATACGCAGTATTTT. It translates to CAGPLAESTDTQYF.